This TCR beta chain was found in a study of T-cell memory formation after mild COVID-19. Study-wide points: Second-wave clones that peaked on day 37 lacked confirmed SARS-CoV-2 specificity.

CDR3 length: 15 amino acids. Trimming took off 0 bases at V and 4 bases at J, with 12 bases between the two ends. CDR1 SGHRS and CDR2 YFSETQ come from the germline V gene. This clonotype showed up just a few times. Antigen unknown. TCRdb fed the 5' RACE reads into MiXCR, producing one record per CDR3 protein. Counted here are about 210,000 distinct CDR3 sequences, roughly a tenth occurring once; the ten biggest clones make up approximately 3%. The chain couples TRBV5-1 to TRBJ2-3, with a tentative D call TRBD2 (5 bases). The TCR was taken from a man between 18 and 35 years old who had mild COVID-19 (a few samples of this study predate the infection). Cell type and time point are not known. Sequenced: PBMCs or a T cell subset sorted from them (not recorded which). CDR3 sequence (DNA): TGCGCCAGCAGCTTGGTTCCCCTAGCCTCAGATACGCAGTATTTT. Amino acids: CASSLVPLASDTQYF.